The 20 T cell receptor beta chains below all came from one sample that was sequenced in a study of cytomegalovirus exposure and HLA in healthy donors (dated by TCRdb to the late 2010s). Library creation used the immunoSEQ multiplex PCR assay. For the multiplex PCR, a mixture combining 60 forward primers for TCR Vbeta segments and 13 reverse primers for TCR Jbeta segments was used. TCRdb's version of the immuneACCESS table is confined to in-frame rearrangements and falls short of the full clone set. An unresolved V gene accounts for under half of the shortfall where checked; the remainder is of unknown origin. The sample yields more than 100,000 clones; around 85% were counted once. The leading ten clones occupy under 2.5% of the sample. The sequenced sample was PBMCs. These receptors were taken from a man younger than 40 in good health and CMV-seronegative.

This chain uses TRBV6-5 with TRBJ1-1, with D possibly TRBD1 on 6 matching bases. V gave up 7 bases and J gave up 0 bases, with 15 bases separating them. The CDR3 totals 15 residues. Germline V gene data show CDR1 as MNHEY and CDR2 as SVGAGI. CDR3 sequence reads: CASTPSGGMNTEAFF. In DNA, the CDR3 is TGTGCCAGCACCCCCAGTGGGGGCATGAACACTGAAGCTTTCTTT.

As DNA, the CDR3 is TGTGCCAGCAGCTTAGACGGAGAGTTCGAGCAGTACTTC. This sequence encodes CASSLDGEFEQYF. V gene TRBV11-2 combines with J gene TRBJ2-7, with unresolved D. The CDR3 runs 13 residues. V shed 0 bases and J shed 6 bases, with 9 bases lying between them. CDR1 and CDR2 (germline): SGHAT, FQNNGV.

V usage is TRBV7-2 and J usage is TRBJ1-5; TRBD1 matches 9 bases. In germline, CDR1 is SGHTA, CDR2 FQGNSA. The CDR3 totals 14 residues. The trim removed 5 bases at V and 6 bases at J, leaving 5 bases unmatched. Here the CDR3 DNA reads TGTGCCAGCAGCCCCTCGGACAGGGGTCAGCCCCAGCATTTT. It translates to CASSPSDRGQPQHF.

The chain couples TRBV7-9 to TRBJ2-1; D not certain. V lost 3 bases to trimming and J lost 4 bases, with 25 bases between them. The CDR3 is made up of 19 amino acids. CDR1 and CDR2 from the germline V gene are SEHNR and FQNEAQ (reference sequence). The CDR3 loop is CASSFPSSPMASSYNEQFF. CDR3 DNA sequence: TGTGCCAGCAGCTTTCCGTCCTCCCCCATGGCCTCTAGTTACAATGAGCAGTTCTTC.

A word on this clone: One end of the junction varies from germline; a read error may be responsible. The gene calls are TRBV30 and TRBJ2-6; 10 nucleotides match TRBD1. This CDR3 region has 17 residues. The germline gives CDR1 GTSNPN, CDR2 SVGIG (reference sequence). CDR3 amino acids: CAWPPEGQGSGANGLTF. As DNA, the CDR3 is TGTGCCTGGCCTCCCGAGGGACAGGGGTCTGGGGCCAACGGCCTGACTTTC.

The gene calls are TRBV7-2 and TRBJ2-5, with TRBD2 matching 7 bases. Germline V CDR1 and CDR2: SGHTA, FQGNSA. The trim removed 6 bases at V and 2 bases at J, leaving 6 bases unmatched. The CDR3 loop spans 14 amino acids. Written as DNA, the CDR3 is TGTGCCAGCAGTTTCCGGGGGGATCAAGAGACCCAGTACTTC. This encodes CASSFRGDQETQYF. The full variable domain, its missing parts supplied by reference TRBV7-2 and TRBJ2-5, is GAGVSQSPSNKVTEKGKDVELRCDPISGHTALYWYRQSLGQGLEFLIYFQGNSAPDKSGLPSDRFSAERTGGSVSTLTIQRTQQEDSAVYLCASSFRGDQETQYFGPGTRLLVL.

In this sample, this clone turned up a few times. The chain combines TRBV6-5 with TRBJ1-1; D ambiguous. V was cut by 4 bases and J by 0 bases, with 9 bases left in between. Germline assignment: CDR1 MNHEY and CDR2 SVGAGI. The CDR3 sequence is 14 residues long. CDR3 protein: CASSFTPVNTEAFF. The CDR3 DNA sequence: TGTGCCAGCAGTTTTACACCAGTGAACACTGAAGCTTTCTTT.

The CDR3 region has the DNA TGTGCCAGCAGTTTAATAGGACAGGGACGTTCACCCCTCCACTTT. Its protein is CASSLIGQGRSPLHF. The V gene is TRBV28, the J gene TRBJ1-6; 8 bases line up with TRBD1. The CDR3 is made up of 15 amino acids. V lost 2 bases to trimming and J lost 9 bases; unmatched junction nucleotides: 6. Germline CDR1 and CDR2: MDHEN and SYDVKM.

The J gene is TRBJ1-6, the V gene TRBV6-5, with D possibly matching TRBD1 (5 bases). The CDR3 sequence is 13 residues long. Trimming cost V 6 bases and J 7 bases, with 10 bases left between them. Germline V gene data show CDR1 as MNHEY and CDR2 as SVGAGI. The CDR3 reads CASRRQGNSPLHF. The CDR3 DNA reads as TGTGCCAGCAGACGCCAGGGAAATTCACCCCTCCACTTT.

The chain couples TRBV13 to TRBJ1-4; D might be TRBD1 (6 bases). The V gene lost 4 bases and the J gene lost 5 bases, with 14 bases spanning the gap. Germline V gene data show CDR1 as PRHDT and CDR2 as FYEKMQ (reference sequence). The CDR3 contains 15 residues. CDR3 loop: CASSSQGYSNEKLFF. CDR3 nucleotides: TGTGCCAGCAGCTCACAGGGTTACTCAAATGAAAAACTGTTTTTT. Based on the CDR3 plus reference TRBV13 and TRBJ1-4, the full variable domain is AAGVIQSPRHLIKEKRETATLKCYPIPRHDTVYWYQQGPGQDPQFLISFYEKMQSDKGSIPDRFSAQQFSDYHSELNMSSLELGDSALYFCASSSQGYSNEKLFFGSGTQLSVL.

The chain joins TRBV5-8 to TRBJ2-3; a possible D gene is TRBD1 (6 bases). The CDR3 extends over 14 amino acids. The germline gives CDR1 SGHTS, CDR2 YDEGEE. V was cut by 4 bases and J by 4 bases, with 13 bases left in between. In nucleotides, the CDR3 is TGTGCCAGCAGCCTAGGGGGTCCTGCAGATACGCAGTATTTT. This translates into CASSLGGPADTQYF.

This clone occurred once. This chain connects TRBV18 to TRBJ2-2, with TRBD1 matching over 8 bases. V shed 7 bases, J shed 1 base, and the junction held 2 bases outside the gene matches. The CDR3 runs to 14 residues. Germline V gene lookup returns CDR1 KGHSH and CDR2 LQKENI. As DNA, the CDR3 is TGTGCCAGCTTGGACAGGGTGAACACCGGGGAGCTGTTTTTT. This encodes CASLDRVNTGELFF.

J is TRBJ1-6 and V is TRBV5-5, with D perhaps TRBD1 (6 bases). V was shortened by 0 bases and J by 7 bases, with 14 bases between the two germline ends. Germline V gene sequence: CDR1 SGHKS, CDR2 YYEKEE (reference sequence). The CDR3 length is 16 residues. CDR3 residues: CASSLEPGRGNSPLHF. The CDR3, as DNA: TGTGCCAGCAGCTTGGAGCCCGGCAGGGGCAATTCACCCCTCCACTTT.

CDR3: CASSRGLTGTGNEQPQHF. DNA for the CDR3: TGTGCCAGTAGTAGGGGATTAACCGGGACAGGGAATGAACAGCCCCAGCATTTT. V gene TRBV19 combines with J gene TRBJ1-5; TRBD1 agrees at 9 bases. CDR1 is LNHDA and CDR2 is SQIVND in the germline V gene (reference sequence). The trim removed 4 bases at V and 7 bases at J, leaving 17 bases unmatched. The length of the CDR3 is 18 residues.

This clone was recorded once. The junction departs from germline at one end; a sequencing error may be responsible. This chain joins TRBV14 and TRBJ2-4, with a tentative D call TRBD1 (5 bases). Germline values: CDR1 SGHDN, CDR2 FVKESK. The CDR3 has 14 residues. Written as DNA, the CDR3 is TGTGCCAGCAGCCAAGTTTCAGGGAAAAACAGTCAGTACTTC. Translation gives CASSQVSGKNSQYF. The full variable domain, in which reference TRBV14 and TRBJ2-4 provide the parts outside the CDR3, is EAGVTQFPSHSVIEKGQTVTLRCDPISGHDNLYWYRRVMGKEIKFLLHFVKESKQDESGMPNNRFLAERTGGTYSTLKVQPAELEDSGVYFCASSQVSGKNSQYFGAGTRLSVL.

This clone was counted once. This chain uses TRBV28 with TRBJ2-7; TRBD2 is a possible D gene (5 bases). V was pared by 6 bases and J by 7 bases, with 10 bases between. The germline V gene has CDR1 MDHEN and CDR2 SYDVKM. This CDR3 has 11 amino acids. In nucleotides, the CDR3 is TGTGCCAGCAGGTACGGGGAAGAGCAGTACTTC. This gives the protein CASRYGEEQYF.

This clone was found a few times. This rearrangement joins TRBV4-1 to TRBJ1-2, with 10 positions matching TRBD1. With V trimmed by 4 bases and J by 1 base, 3 bases remained unmatched. The germline V gene encodes CDR1 MGHRA and CDR2 YSYEKL. The CDR3 loop spans 15 amino acids. CDR3 in amino acids: CASSPGTGDNYGYTF. CDR3 nucleotides: TGCGCCAGCAGCCCCGGGACAGGGGATAACTATGGCTACACCTTC.

The V gene is TRBV10-3, the J gene TRBJ1-1; 10 nucleotides align to TRBD1. The CDR3 is 15 amino acids. Germline CDR1 reads ENHRY; CDR2 reads SYGVKD. The ends lost 11 bases at V and 0 bases at J; junction bases unmatched: 9. The CDR3 nucleotides are TGTGCCGCCCAACCGGGACAGGGGCTGAACACTGAAGCTTTCTTT. Its translation: CAAQPGQGLNTEAFF.

The V and J genes are TRBV6-8 and TRBJ1-6, with 7 bases that match TRBD1. V was clipped by 1 base and J by 6 bases; unmatched bases: 12. Germline V gene data show CDR1 as MNHGY and CDR2 as SAAAGT. This CDR3 has 18 residues. The CDR3 coding sequence is TGTGCCAGCAGTTACTGGGACAGCGCCAGGGCGCCTAATTCACCCCTCCACTTT. Translation: CASSYWDSARAPNSPLHF.

The chain uses TRBV28 and TRBJ1-2; 7 bases align to TRBD1. CDR3 length equals 17 residues. Per the germline V gene, CDR1 is MDHEN and CDR2 is SYDVKM. Losses at the gene ends were 5 bases for V and 3 bases for J; bases not matched to a gene: 15. CDR3 amino acids: CASSTMAWGQSYYGYTF. The CDR3 nucleotides are TGTGCCAGCAGTACCATGGCATGGGGACAGTCCTACTATGGCTACACCTTC.